The present T cell receptor beta chain was sequenced within a study of vaccination and CD4 T cells after COVID-19. Study-level information: The peptides that stimulated the cells were overlapping spike peptides from SARS-CoV-2, HCoV-NL63, HCoV-OC43 and HCoV-229E. Each control was exposed to a CEFX pool, an HIV-1 Nef pool, or no peptide at all.

This clonotype was seen only a few times. The antigen is undetermined. Treatment in this sample: approximately nine-day PBMC culture with coronavirus spike peptide pools or control peptides (ViraFEST assay). Once obtained from cultured CD4+ T cells, the DNA was sequenced using the Oncomine TCR Beta short-read assay. One entry per CDR3 protein results from TCRdb running MiXCR on the PCR reads. The sample has about 15,000 distinct CDR3 sequences, more than 45% seen once; the top ten hold over 13%. J gave up 3 bases and V 0 bases, and 4 bases lay outside the gene matches. The CDR3 runs 15 residues. Looked up from germline, CDR1 is DFQATT and CDR2 is SNEGSKA (reference sequence).

V and J are TRBV20-1 and TRBJ1-5; 8 nucleotides match TRBD1. The sequenced material came from CD4+ T cells from blood, cultured in vitro. The sequence was collected from a human donor who had recovered from COVID-19. The CDR3 DNA is TGCAGTGCTAGAGATCCCAGGGGGCACAATCAGCCCCAGCATTTT. Translation gives CSARDPRGHNQPQHF.